Following are 16 T cell receptor beta chains from one sample sequenced in a study of beta chain features in type 1 diabetes. Study results and caveats: Shortening of TCRB CDR3s, moderate but significant, appeared in all four CD4+ subsets of Type 1 diabetes patients.

Their target antigens are unknown. The investigators reverse transcribed all of the isolated RNA, so they sequenced expressed TCRB transcripts. TCRdb keeps only in-frame clones here, not all; method: immunoSEQ multiplex PCR. This sample has about 160,000 clones, with 6.5% to 10% found just once. Sequencing input: central memory CD4+ T cells from blood. These receptors were taken from a woman between 18 and 29 years old with type 1 diabetes.

The sample holds a few counts of this clone. This chain joins TRBV2 and TRBJ1-1; 10 bases map to TRBD1. V lost 6 bases, J lost 4 bases, and 5 bases stayed unmatched. CDR3 length: 14 amino acids. CDR1 is SNHLY and CDR2 is FYNNEI in the germline V gene. CDR3 nucleotide sequence: TGTGCCAGCAGCCTTAGGACAGGGGGCACTGAAGCTTTCTTT. Protein product: CASSLRTGGTEAFF.

The chain employs TRBV5-1 and TRBJ2-3; D perhaps matches TRBD1 (5 bases). V was pared by 0 bases and J by 4 bases, with 9 bases between. The CDR3 has 14 amino acids. Germline V CDR1 and CDR2: SGHRS, YFSETQ. CDR3 nucleotides: TGCGCCAGCAGCTTGGCAGGGTCGTCAGATACGCAGTATTTT. This codes for CASSLAGSSDTQYF.

This sequence joins TRBV19 and TRBJ1-2, with a possible D match to TRBD1 (5 bases). V was pared by 1 base and J by 2 bases, with 11 bases between. Germline loops: CDR1 LNHDA, CDR2 SQIVND (reference sequence). CDR3 length: 15 amino acids. The CDR3 here is CASSIVMTVNYGYTF. CDR3 DNA sequence: TGTGCCAGTAGTATAGTCATGACAGTCAACTATGGCTACACCTTC.

This clone was recorded a few times. This chain links TRBV15 with TRBJ2-4, with 9 bases aligning to TRBD1. CDR1 and CDR2 (germline): LNHNV, YYDKDF (reference sequence). V dropped 8 bases and J dropped 4; count of bases not matched to a gene: 6. The CDR3 spans 14 residues. The CDR3 DNA reads as TGTGCCACCGGGGGACAGGGCCTTAAAAACATTCAGTACTTC. Protein: CATGGQGLKNIQYF. Combining the CDR3 with reference TRBV15 and TRBJ2-4 gives the whole variable domain DAMVIQNPRYQVTQFGKPVTLSCSQTLNHNVMYWYQQKSSQAPKLLFHYYDKDFNNEADTPDNFQSRRPNTSFCFLDIRSPGLGDTAMYLCATGGQGLKNIQYFGAGTRLSVL.

The chain employs TRBV11-2 and TRBJ1-2; D uncertain. Trimming stripped 0 bases from V and 3 bases from J, with 11 bases between. Germline CDR1 is SGHAT and CDR2 is FQNNGV. The CDR3 is 15 amino acids. CDR3 sequence (DNA): TGTGCCAGCAGCTTAGACCTGGGCAGCTACTATGGCTACACCTTC. It is translated as CASSLDLGSYYGYTF.

The chain recombines TRBV5-1 with TRBJ2-7; TRBD2 agrees at 7 bases. From germline, CDR1 is SGHRS and CDR2 YFSETQ. The CDR3 length is 14 residues. V lost 3 bases and J lost 1; bases outside the gene matches: 4. CDR3 DNA: TGCGCCAGCAGCTGGGGAGCGGGATCCTACGAGCAGTACTTC. This translates into CASSWGAGSYEQYF.

The V call is TRBV6-5, the J call TRBJ2-1; the D is unclear. This CDR3 is built from 15 residues. V gave up 2 bases and J gave up 8 bases, with 16 bases separating them. The germline CDR1 and CDR2 sequences are MNHEY and SVGAGI. As DNA, the CDR3 is TGTGCCAGCAGTTACATCCTACGCCGATATGATGAGCAGTTCTTC. It codes for CASSYILRRYDEQFF.

J is TRBJ1-6 and V is TRBV5-6; D is possibly TRBD1 (6 bases). The length of the CDR3 is 16 residues. V lost 4 bases and J 7 bases, leaving 18 bases between the germline ends. CDR1 is SGHDT and CDR2 is YYEEEE in the germline V gene. CDR3 coding DNA: TGTGCCAGCAGCGGGGGCGTCAGGGGTGACAATTCACCCCTCCACTTT. It encodes CASSGGVRGDNSPLHF.

This clone was counted between two and nine times. The V and J genes are TRBV7-2 and TRBJ1-4; 7 nucleotides agree with TRBD1. This CDR3 contains 15 residues. The germline gives CDR1 SGHTA, CDR2 FQGNSA. V shed 5 bases, J shed 7 bases, and the junction held 10 bases outside the gene matches. This CDR3 reads CASSQLYRGGEKLFF. The CDR3 coding sequence is TGTGCCAGCAGCCAACTCTACAGGGGAGGTGAAAAACTGTTTTTT. Supplemented by reference TRBV7-2 and TRBJ1-4, the full variable domain reads GAGVSQSPSNKVTEKGKDVELRCDPISGHTALYWYRQSLGQGLEFLIYFQGNSAPDKSGLPSDRFSAERTGGSVSTLTIQRTQQEDSAVYLCASSQLYRGGEKLFFGSGTQLSVL.

The chain couples TRBV30 to TRBJ2-2; perhaps TRBD2 as D (6 bases). The CDR3 covers 15 residues. CDR1 and CDR2 from the germline V gene are GTSNPN and SVGIG (reference sequence). The V end was cut by 4 bases, the J end by 3 bases, with 15 bases between. Here the CDR3 DNA reads TGTGCCTGGACGCTGGTTAGCGGCCACACCGGGGAGCTGTTTTTT. This codes for CAWTLVSGHTGELFF.

The CDR3 DNA sequence: TGTGCCAGCAGCTTAGCCGGGGCGAACACCGGGGAGCTGTTTTTT. Translation: CASSLAGANTGELFF. The genes are TRBV7-2 and TRBJ2-2; maybe TRBD2 (5 bases). This CDR3 is 15 amino acids long. With 0 bases removed from V and 0 bases from J, the gap between germline ends came to 5 bases. Germline loops: CDR1 SGHTA, CDR2 FQGNSA.

This chain uses TRBV5-1 with TRBJ2-1; 9 nucleotides line up with TRBD2. V gave up 0 bases and J gave up 5 bases; unmatched junction bases: 3. The V gene's germline CDR1 is SGHRS and CDR2 YFSETQ. This CDR3 spans 15 amino acids. The CDR3 coding sequence is TGCGCCAGCAGCTTGGTTGGACTAGCGCACAATGAGCAGTTCTTC. Translating gives CASSLVGLAHNEQFF.

The genes are TRBV7-2 and TRBJ2-5, with D possibly being TRBD1 (6 bases). The CDR3 contains 13 residues. Germline V gene sequence: CDR1 SGHTA, CDR2 FQGNSA. V shed 5 bases and J shed 7 bases, with 14 bases lying between them. The CDR3 region is CASSTGTLGTQYF. CDR3 sequence (DNA): TGTGCCAGCAGCACCGGGACATTGGGGACCCAGTACTTC.

The genes are TRBV29-1 and TRBJ2-2; 12 positions agree with TRBD2. The CDR3 has 15 residues. From germline, CDR1 is SQVTM and CDR2 ANQGSEA. V shed 3 bases, J shed 5 bases, and the junction held 4 bases outside the gene matches. The CDR3 DNA reads as TGCAGCGTTGAGAAGACTAGCGGGAGAACCGGGGAGCTGTTTTTT. This sequence encodes CSVEKTSGRTGELFF.

The rearrangement joins TRBV9 to TRBJ2-3; 11 nucleotides align to TRBD2. CDR3 length: 16 amino acids. The J segment lost 4 bases and the V segment lost 4 bases, leaving 8 bases of the junction unmatched. Germline V gene data show CDR1 as SGDLS and CDR2 as YYNGEE. The CDR3 protein is CASSPHLAGGADTQYF. The CDR3 region has the DNA TGTGCCAGCAGCCCTCATCTAGCGGGAGGCGCAGATACGCAGTATTTT. Full variable domain (rest looked up from reference TRBV9 and TRBJ2-3): DSGVTQTPKHLITATGQRVTLRCSPRSGDLSVYWYQQSLDQGLQFLIQYYNGEERAKGNILERFSAQQFPDLHSELNLSSLELGDSALYFCASSPHLAGGADTQYFGPGTRLTVL.

The chain has TRBV9 and TRBJ2-5; 7 positions match TRBD2. This CDR3 contains 16 residues. Germline V gene lookup returns CDR1 SGDLS and CDR2 YYNGEE. The V and J ends lost 7 bases and 5 bases, in that order; junction bases with no gene match: 17. Here the CDR3 DNA reads TGTGCCAGCGGAACCGGAACGGGAGGACCCCAGGAGACCCAGTACTTC. Translation gives CASGTGTGGPQETQYF.